This TCR beta chain emerged from a study of identifying expanded T cells in peripheral blood. Findings of the study overall: About 1.2 clones differed between technical replicates, versus about 16 and 19 over time.

This CDR3 region has 11 residues. Per germline, CDR1 SGDLS and CDR2 YYNGEE. Trimming removed 3 bases at V and 5 bases at J, with 3 bases between. Details on this clone: The antigen is unknown.

During the collection period, no donor immune events like infections were recorded. Here immunoSEQ multiplex PCR was the method, and the copy in TCRdb shows in-frame clones only, minus some. The repertoire consists of approximately 100,000 clones, with approximately 90% occurring once and the leading ten covering roughly 15%. The source material was blood. The receptor comes from a person aged 18 to 70 in good health. This rearrangement joins TRBV9 to TRBJ2-1; D gene uncertain. CDR3 sequence (DNA): TGTGCCAGCAGCGCGAACAATGAGCAGTTCTTC. This codes for CASSANNEQFF.